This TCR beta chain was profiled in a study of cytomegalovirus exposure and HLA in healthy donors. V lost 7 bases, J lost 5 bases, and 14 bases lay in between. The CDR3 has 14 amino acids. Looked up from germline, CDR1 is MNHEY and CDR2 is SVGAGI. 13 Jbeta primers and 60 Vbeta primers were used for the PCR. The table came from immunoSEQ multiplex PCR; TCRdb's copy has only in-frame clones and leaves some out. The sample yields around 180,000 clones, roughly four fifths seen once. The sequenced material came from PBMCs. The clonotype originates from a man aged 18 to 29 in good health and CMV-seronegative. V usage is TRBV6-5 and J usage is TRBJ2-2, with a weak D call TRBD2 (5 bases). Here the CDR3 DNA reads TGTGCCAGCATGCCGCCCGGGAAAACCGGGGAGCTGTTTTTT. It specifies CASMPPGKTGELFF.